A single sample gave rise to the 30 T cell receptor beta chains below, sequenced in a study of identical twins (TCRdb year 2016). The library was built by means of 5' RACE. Sequencing used an Illumina HiSeq 2000. The raw public reads went through TCRdb reprocessing: fastp at Q25, MiXCR clone calling, in-frame beta chains kept. Rows with a matching CDR3 protein are joined into one entry that keeps the most common DNA and genes. This sample holds about 530,000 distinct CDR3 sequences; roughly 15% were observed only once. The ten largest clonotypes hold around 0.48% of the sample. These same records also appear under a second study, on yellow fever vaccine responses in identical twins.

The sequencing input was CD4+ T cells sorted from blood. Receptor source: a woman between 18 and 29 years old in good health.

This clonotype showed up many times. The CDR3 coding sequence is TGTGCCAGCAGAGATATCAGGGATTCGGAGACCCAGTACTTC. Its protein is CASRDIRDSETQYF. This sequence joins TRBV28 and TRBJ2-5; D is possibly TRBD1 (5 bases). The V gene's germline CDR1 is MDHEN and CDR2 SYDVKM. The CDR3 extends over 14 amino acids. V gave up 6 bases and J gave up 5 bases, with 16 bases separating them. Filled out from reference TRBV28 and TRBJ2-5, the complete variable domain reads DVKVTQSSRYLVKRTGEKVFLECVQDMDHENMFWYRQDPGLGLRLIYFSYDVKMKEKGDIPEGYSVSREKKERFSLILESASTNQTSMYLCASRDIRDSETQYFGPGTRLLVL.

This clonotype was seen many times. The chain employs TRBV6-1 and TRBJ2-5, with TRBD2 identical over 13 bases. With V trimmed by 5 bases and J by 3 bases, 3 bases remained unmatched. This CDR3 region has 15 residues. Germline CDR1 and CDR2: MNHNS and SASEGT. Here the CDR3 reads CASSPGTSGKETQYF. The CDR3 DNA follows: TGTGCCAGCAGTCCCGGGACTAGCGGGAAAGAGACCCAGTACTTC.

V usage is TRBV5-1 and J usage is TRBJ2-7, with 14 bases lining up with TRBD2. This CDR3 spans 18 amino acids. Germline loops: CDR1 SGHRS, CDR2 YFSETQ. Trimming at V came to 0 bases and at J to 2 bases, leaving 7 bases not matched to a gene. The CDR3 is CASSLAPGTSGGAYEQYV. Here the CDR3 DNA reads TGCGCCAGCAGCTTGGCCCCAGGGACTAGCGGGGGAGCCTACGAGCAGTACGTC.

This clonotype showed up just a few times. CDR3 sequence: CASSGTSGNNEQYF. The CDR3 DNA reads as TGCGCCAGCAGCGGGACTAGCGGGAACAACGAGCAGTACTTC. The rearrangement uses TRBV5-1 and TRBJ2-7; the match to TRBD2 covers 13 bases. Germline CDR1 is SGHRS and CDR2 is YFSETQ. The ends lost 4 bases at V and 5 bases at J; junction bases unmatched: 3. The CDR3 contains 14 residues.

There are a few counts of this clonotype. A much larger clone lies one base from this, so it may be a read error. The rearrangement uses TRBV7-9 and TRBJ2-5; D gene uncertain. Germline values: CDR1 SEHNR, CDR2 FQNEAQ (reference sequence). The germline V and J ends were trimmed by 7 bases and 2 bases, with 5 bases remaining between them. There are 11 residues in the CDR3. CDR3 in amino acids: CASIRQETQYF. CDR3 bases: TGTGCCAGCATCCGGCAAGAGACCCAGTACTTC.

The chain combines TRBV7-9 with TRBJ1-1; no definite D call. Trimming removed 4 bases at V and 3 bases at J, with 15 bases between. The V gene's germline CDR1 is SEHNR and CDR2 FQNEAQ (reference sequence). This CDR3 is built from 15 residues. CDR3 sequence (DNA): TGTGCCAGCAGCTCCGACACTCTGAGACACACTGAAGCTTTCTTT. Residues: CASSSDTLRHTEAFF.

At least ten counts were recorded for this clonotype. This chain joins TRBV20-1 and TRBJ2-7, with D possibly being TRBD1 (6 bases). This CDR3 has 16 residues. V lost 2 bases and J 0 bases, leaving 17 bases between the germline ends. Germline CDR1 is DFQATT and CDR2 is SNEGSKA (reference sequence). CDR3 protein: CSARLPQQDSSYEQYF. CDR3 nucleotide sequence: TGCAGTGCTAGACTACCTCAACAGGACAGCTCCTACGAGCAGTACTTC.

The chain employs TRBV14 and TRBJ2-7, with TRBD2 as a possible D gene (5 bases). With 6 bases removed from V and 3 bases from J, the gap between germline ends came to 15 bases. The CDR3 length is 14 residues. CDR1 is SGHDN and CDR2 is FVKESK in the germline V gene. The CDR3 DNA reads TGTGCCAGCAGTCGGGGTGGTGGATTCTACGAGCAGTACTTC. Translating gives CASSRGGGFYEQYF.

The V gene is TRBV11-1, the J gene TRBJ2-7, with 9 bases matching TRBD2. V lost 3 bases, J lost 5 bases, and 5 bases stayed unmatched. The CDR3 has 14 residues. CDR1 SGHAT and CDR2 FQDESV come from the germline V gene (reference sequence). CDR3 in DNA: TGTGCCAGCAGCTTTAGCGGGAGTGGCCACGAGCAGTACTTC. It is translated as CASSFSGSGHEQYF.

The chain has TRBV7-2 and TRBJ2-7; D is ambiguous. Trimming left V 1 base short and J 6 bases short, with 16 bases between. CDR1 and CDR2 (germline): SGHTA, FQGNSA. The length of the CDR3 is 15 residues. The CDR3 sequence is CASSLGLDVYGEQYF. The CDR3 coding sequence is TGTGCCAGCAGCTTAGGACTTGACGTATATGGCGAGCAGTACTTC.

This clonotype was observed once. V is TRBV14 and J is TRBJ2-3; D not resolved. Trimming took 3 bases from V and 6 from J, leaving 13 bases between them. The CDR3 sequence is 14 residues long. The germline gives CDR1 SGHDN, CDR2 FVKESK. CDR3 amino acids: CASSQERNSDTQYF. The CDR3 DNA is TGTGCCAGCAGCCAGGAACGCAACTCGGATACGCAGTATTTT.

This chain links TRBV5-4 with TRBJ1-1; D is unclear. The CDR3 spans 14 residues. V was shortened by 0 bases and J by 1 base, with 7 bases between the two germline ends. The germline CDR1 and CDR2 sequences are SGHNT and YYREEE (reference sequence). CDR3 sequence: CASSLERPNTEAFF. CDR3 sequence (DNA): TGTGCCAGCAGCTTGGAACGGCCGAACACTGAAGCTTTCTTT. The whole variable domain, filled in from reference TRBV5-4 and TRBJ1-1, reads ETGVTQSPTHLIKTRGQQVTLRCSSQSGHNTVSWYQQALGQGPQFIFQYYREEENGRGNFPPRFSGLQFPNYSSELNVNALELDDSALYLCASSLERPNTEAFFGQGTRLTVV.

The chain has TRBV9 and TRBJ1-5; D uncertain. V was shortened by 0 bases and J by 7 bases, with 14 bases between the two germline ends. CDR3 length equals 15 residues. The germline V gene encodes CDR1 SGDLS and CDR2 YYNGEE. CDR3 protein: CASSVEGRVGQPQHF. CDR3 nucleotide sequence: TGTGCCAGCAGCGTAGAGGGAAGGGTAGGACAGCCCCAGCATTTT.

The genes are TRBV20-1 and TRBJ2-7; no clear D gene. V was clipped by 3 bases and J by 0 bases, with 6 bases between them. Germline V gene data show CDR1 as DFQATT and CDR2 as SNEGSKA (reference sequence). The CDR3 is made up of 12 amino acids. This chain's CDR3 is CSASFSSYEQYF. The CDR3 nucleotides read TGCAGTGCTAGTTTCAGCTCCTACGAGCAGTACTTC.

This clonotype was observed a few times. V and J are TRBV5-1 and TRBJ2-5; weak D call: TRBD2 (7 bases). V dropped 4 bases and J dropped 1 base, with 23 bases sitting between them. CDR3 size: 18 residues. Germline loops: CDR1 SGHRS, CDR2 YFSETQ. DNA of the CDR3: TGCGCCAGCAGCCCCCGGGGGGCGGCAAAACGCATCCAAGAGACCCAGTACTTC. Protein product: CASSPRGAAKRIQETQYF.

This chain connects TRBV28 to TRBJ2-7; the match to TRBD1 covers 7 bases. The CDR3 has 11 amino acids. Germline V gene data show CDR1 as MDHEN and CDR2 as SYDVKM. The CDR3 nucleotides are TGTGCCAGCAGTTCAGGGACAGACCGGAACGTC. Its protein product is CASSSGTDRNV.

Only a few counts were recorded for this clonotype. The chain uses TRBV7-2 and TRBJ1-2; D remains unclear. The length of the CDR3 is 14 residues. Trimming pared 2 bases from V and 0 bases from J, leaving 7 bases between. Germline CDR1 is SGHTA and CDR2 is FQGNSA. CDR3 DNA: TGTGCCAGCAGCTTAAAGGGCGCTAACTATGGCTACACCTTC. It codes for CASSLKGANYGYTF.

A few counts support this clonotype. This chain joins TRBV29-1 and TRBJ2-1; D is unclear. The germline CDR1 and CDR2 sequences are SQVTM and ANQGSEA. The CDR3 extends over 12 amino acids. Trimming took 6 bases from V and 0 from J, leaving 6 bases between them. Here the CDR3 reads CSVESSYNEQFF. CDR3 nucleotide sequence: TGCAGCGTGGAGAGCTCCTACAATGAGCAGTTCTTC.

The chain uses TRBV3-1 and TRBJ2-5; TRBD1 is a possible D gene (6 bases). From germline, CDR1 is LGHDT and CDR2 YNNKEL (reference sequence). The CDR3 contains 14 residues. The V and J ends lost 3 bases and 5 bases respectively, with 13 bases between them. The CDR3 reads CASSHFGGRETQYF. The CDR3 DNA is TGTGCCAGCAGCCATTTTGGGGGCCGGGAGACCCAGTACTTC.

The genes are TRBV2 and TRBJ1-5; D is perhaps TRBD1 (6 bases). The CDR3 is 16 amino acids. Trimming pared 2 bases from V and 2 bases from J, leaving 13 bases between. CDR1 and CDR2 from the germline V gene are SNHLY and FYNNEI. This CDR3 is CASSELGAGGNQPQHF. The CDR3 region has the DNA TGTGCCAGCAGTGAATTGGGGGCTGGGGGCAATCAGCCCCAGCATTTT.

This clonotype occurred many times. This chain uses TRBV10-3 with TRBJ2-7; no firm D call. CDR1 ENHRY and CDR2 SYGVKD come from the germline V gene. This CDR3 has 12 amino acids. V lost 2 bases, J lost 6 bases, and 8 bases lay in between. CDR3 DNA: TGTGCCATCAGTGAGGTCTACACCGAGCAGTACTTC. Protein: CAISEVYTEQYF.

This sequence joins TRBV6-1 and TRBJ1-1; D gene unclear. Trimming pared 6 bases from V and 2 bases from J, leaving 13 bases between. Germline-derived CDR1 and CDR2 are MNHNS and SASEGT. This CDR3 has 14 amino acids. As DNA, the CDR3 is TGTGCCAGCAGCCTCATACAAACTAACACTGAAGCTTTCTTT. Encoded protein: CASSLIQTNTEAFF.

This clonotype was detected a few times. The chain uses TRBV4-1 and TRBJ2-3; 8 bases match TRBD2. Germline V gives CDR1 MGHRA, CDR2 YSYEKL. J was trimmed by 4 bases and V by 1 base; bases with no gene match: 7. The CDR3 totals 16 residues. The chain's CDR3 is CASSQGGRGGPDTQYF. CDR3 nucleotides: TGCGCCAGCAGCCAAGGGGGCCGGGGGGGCCCAGATACGCAGTATTTT.

This clonotype was observed a handful of times. The V call is TRBV7-9, the J call TRBJ1-5; a weak D match, TRBD1 (6 bases). Trimming pared 0 bases from V and 6 bases from J, leaving 12 bases between. Germline CDR1 SEHNR, CDR2 FQNEAQ (reference sequence). This CDR3 is 15 amino acids long. For the CDR3, the DNA is TGTGCCAGCAGCTTAGCCTCAGGGGAAGGTCAGCCCCAGCATTTT. It specifies CASSLASGEGQPQHF.

V is TRBV20-1 and J is TRBJ1-2; no clear D gene. CDR3 length: 17 residues. Germline V gives CDR1 DFQATT, CDR2 SNEGSKA (reference sequence). The V end was cut by 3 bases, the J end by 1 base, with 21 bases between. CDR3 in amino acids: CSASRDWMRGSNYGYTF. The CDR3 DNA follows: TGCAGTGCTAGCAGAGATTGGATGAGAGGAAGTAACTATGGCTACACCTTC.

In regard to this clonotype: One junction end does not reproduce the germline sequence, and a read error may be involved. The chain has TRBV12-3 or TRBV12-4 and TRBJ1-5; D unresolved. CDR3 length equals 12 residues. The CDR3 sequence is CASSPLNEPQHF. CDR3 sequence (DNA): TGTGCCAGCAGTCCTCTCAATGAGCCCCAGCATTTT.

This clonotype was seen only a few times. The V call is TRBV5-1, the J call TRBJ1-6; D is uncertain. Germline V gene data show CDR1 as SGHRS and CDR2 as YFSETQ. The CDR3 covers 15 residues. V lost 0 bases to trimming and J lost 6 bases, with 10 bases between them. The CDR3 reads CASSLALGSNSPLHF. CDR3 in DNA: TGCGCCAGCAGCTTGGCCTTGGGGAGTAATTCACCCCTCCACTTT.

A few counts support this clonotype. The V and J genes are TRBV12-3 or TRBV12-4 and TRBJ1-2, with unresolved D. The ends were cut back, 5 bases at V and 7 bases at J, with 14 bases in the middle. The CDR3 has 13 residues. CDR3 in amino acids: CASSPEYYGGYTF. In nucleotides, the CDR3 is TGTGCCAGCAGTCCAGAATACTATGGTGGCTACACCTTC.

Only a few counts were recorded for this clonotype. V gene TRBV29-1 combines with J gene TRBJ2-4; D not certain. Germline values: CDR1 SQVTM, CDR2 ANQGSEA. V was trimmed by 4 bases and J by 3 bases, leaving 19 bases between them. This CDR3 region has 16 residues. CDR3 in amino acids: CSVGGVGPLVKNIQYF. The CDR3 nucleotides are TGCAGCGTTGGGGGTGTCGGGCCGCTGGTCAAAAACATTCAGTACTTC.

A few counts support this clonotype. This chain uses TRBV9 with TRBJ2-3; D is possibly TRBD2 (5 bases). This CDR3 has 13 residues. V dropped 4 bases and J dropped 5 bases, with 11 bases sitting between them. Germline V gene sequence: CDR1 SGDLS, CDR2 YYNGEE. The CDR3 protein is CASSSQSGDTQYF. The DNA for the CDR3 is TGTGCCAGCAGCTCCCAAAGCGGAGATACGCAGTATTTT.